These 29 T cell receptor beta chains share one sample of origin, sequenced in a study of CD8 T cells in Susac syndrome. RNA, at about 0.45 to 1 ug, was reverse transcribed with random hexamers. MiXCR, applied by TCRdb to the immunoSEQ multiplex PCR reads, yields one record per CDR3 protein. The data contain 150,000 to 200,000 distinct CDR3 sequences, approximately 93% of them singletons. Sequenced input: CD4+ T cells from PBMCs. These receptors were obtained from a human donor with multiple sclerosis.

CDR3 sequence (DNA): TGTGCCACCAGTGACCAAACTAGGGACAGCAATGAGCAGTTCTTC. It is translated as CATSDQTRDSNEQFF. The genes are TRBV24-1 and TRBJ2-1; 7 nucleotides agree with TRBD1. From germline, CDR1 is KGHDR and CDR2 SFDVKD. Trimming at V came to 4 bases and at J to 6 bases, leaving 8 bases not matched to a gene. The CDR3 length is 15 residues.

The chain links TRBV29-1 to TRBJ1-5; D not certain. The CDR3 has 13 residues. Germline V CDR1 and CDR2: SQVTM, ANQGSEA. The V gene lost 3 bases and the J gene lost 7 bases, with 13 bases spanning the gap. This chain's CDR3 is CSVERRVRQPQHF. The CDR3 DNA follows: TGCAGCGTTGAGAGGAGGGTAAGGCAGCCCCAGCATTTT.

The J gene is TRBJ2-7, the V gene TRBV25-1; 11 bases align to TRBD1. CDR3 length: 15 amino acids. The J segment lost 3 bases and the V segment lost 4 bases, leaving 5 bases of the junction unmatched. Germline V lookup: CDR1 MGHDK, CDR2 SYGVNS. CDR3 amino acids: CASSARTGGFYEQYF. In DNA form, the CDR3 reads TGTGCCAGCAGTGCTCGGACAGGGGGCTTCTACGAGCAGTACTTC.

The chain couples TRBV11-2 to TRBJ1-1; 7 positions match TRBD1. Per the germline V gene, CDR1 is SGHAT and CDR2 is FQNNGV. This CDR3 region has 15 residues. V was pared by 5 bases and J by 3 bases, with 9 bases of the junction left unmatched. CDR3 nucleotides: TGTGCCAGCAGCCTCACGACAGGGATGGACACTGAAGCTTTCTTT. Translating gives CASSLTTGMDTEAFF.

This clonotype appeared once. The chain couples TRBV9 to TRBJ1-1, with 7 positions matching TRBD1. Germline values: CDR1 SGDLS, CDR2 YYNGEE. This CDR3 comprises 14 residues. With 4 bases clipped from V and 7 bases from J, the junction kept 10 bases outside the gene matches. The CDR3 region is CASSRGQAAGEAFF. In nucleotides, the CDR3 is TGTGCCAGCAGCCGCGGACAGGCCGCAGGTGAAGCTTTCTTT.

The chain couples TRBV28 to TRBJ1-5, with D possibly matching TRBD1 (5 bases). The CDR3 spans 16 residues. Germline loops: CDR1 MDHEN, CDR2 SYDVKM. V gave up 5 bases and J gave up 5 bases, with 19 bases separating them. CDR3 in amino acids: CASSIFSWGQHQPQHF. The CDR3 DNA sequence: TGTGCCAGCAGTATCTTCAGCTGGGGCCAACATCAGCCCCAGCATTTT.

The chain uses TRBV6-1 and TRBJ1-5; D ambiguous. V was trimmed by 0 bases and J by 6 bases, leaving 12 bases between them. Germline-derived CDR1 and CDR2 are MNHNS and SASEGT. There are 15 residues in the CDR3. The CDR3 nucleotides read TGTGCCAGCAGTGAAGCGCGCGTGGTGGTTCAGCCCCAGCATTTT. Translation gives CASSEARVVVQPQHF.

CDR3 region: CASSFAVSEQYF. The CDR3 DNA follows: TGTGCCAGCAGCTTTGCGGTTTCCGAGCAGTACTTC. The rearrangement uses TRBV5-6 and TRBJ2-7; no firm D call. The ends were cut back, 2 bases at V and 6 bases at J, with 9 bases in the middle. The CDR3 consists of 12 residues. Germline CDR1 reads SGHDT; CDR2 reads YYEEEE.

The chain couples TRBV4-2 to TRBJ1-3; TRBD1 is a possible D gene (5 bases). CDR1 LGHNA and CDR2 YNFKEQ come from the germline V gene. V was cut by 6 bases and J by 4 bases, with 16 bases left in between. There are 15 residues in the CDR3. Here the CDR3 reads CASSPSPGVGNTIYF. In DNA, the CDR3 is TGTGCCAGCAGTCCAAGCCCGGGGGTCGGAAACACCATATATTTT.

A single count supports this clonotype. The CDR3 bases are TGTGCCTCCCGGGGGCAGCGGGAGGGGACAGATACGCAGTATTTT. The encoded protein is CASRGQREGTDTQYF. The chain recombines TRBV10-3 with TRBJ2-3; 10 nucleotides agree with TRBD2. After removal of 11 bases from V and 3 bases from J, the junction contained 11 bases not matched to a gene. This CDR3 has 15 residues. Germline CDR1 is ENHRY and CDR2 is SYGVKD.

This clonotype came up once. The V call is TRBV2, the J call TRBJ2-6; unclear D gene. This CDR3 comprises 14 residues. Germline V lookup: CDR1 SNHLY, CDR2 FYNNEI. The V end lost 6 bases, the J end lost 1 base, and 7 bases lay between the germline ends. CDR3 bases: TGTGCCAGCAGGGACGTATCTGGGGCCAACGTCCTGACTTTC. Amino acid sequence: CASRDVSGANVLTF. The variable domain in full, with the rest retrieved from reference TRBV2 and TRBJ2-6, is EPEVTQTPSHQVTQMGQEVILRCVPISNHLYFYWYRQILGQKVEFLVSFYNNEISEKSEIFDDQFSVERPDGSNFTLKIRSTKLEDSAMYFCASRDVSGANVLTFGAGSRLTVL.

This chain uses TRBV12-3 or TRBV12-4 with TRBJ2-5; 7 positions match TRBD2. This CDR3 contains 13 residues. The junction had 6 bases not matched to a gene; V was cut back by 7 bases and J by 4 bases. The CDR3 here is CASTPGLRETQYF. CDR3 sequence (DNA): TGTGCCAGCACTCCGGGACTAAGAGAGACCCAGTACTTC.

This chain uses TRBV5-1 with TRBJ1-5; D is ambiguous. CDR1 is SGHRS, CDR2 YFSETQ, per germline. CDR3 length: 14 amino acids. Trimming removed 0 bases at V and 5 bases at J, with 9 bases between. The CDR3 reads CASSLGGPYQPQHF. The CDR3 region has the DNA TGCGCCAGCAGCTTGGGAGGGCCTTATCAGCCCCAGCATTTT.

This clonotype was observed once. The chain links TRBV30 to TRBJ1-5, with TRBD1 as a possible D gene (6 bases). The CDR3 is 15 amino acids. Germline V lookup: CDR1 GTSNPN, CDR2 SVGIG (reference sequence). V was cut by 0 bases and J by 8 bases, with 17 bases left in between. The CDR3 here is CAWSVRGARPEPQHF. CDR3 bases: TGTGCCTGGAGTGTACGGGGGGCCCGACCAGAGCCCCAGCATTTT.

The rearrangement uses TRBV10-3 and TRBJ2-7, with 10 bases fitting TRBD2. The CDR3 loop spans 13 amino acids. V dropped 7 bases and J dropped 4; count of bases not matched to a gene: 4. The germline CDR1 and CDR2 sequences are ENHRY and SYGVKD. The CDR3 DNA follows: TGTGCCATCAAAACTAGCGGGACATACGAGCAGTACTTC. Residues: CAIKTSGTYEQYF.

The chain combines TRBV4-1 with TRBJ1-1; weak D call: TRBD1 (6 bases). The V end was cut by 7 bases, the J end by 1 base, with 16 bases between. Germline loops: CDR1 MGHRA, CDR2 YSYEKL. This CDR3 contains 15 residues. The CDR3, as DNA: TGCGCCAGCACCTTACTCACAGGGAAGAACACTGAAGCTTTCTTT. Residues: CASTLLTGKNTEAFF.

The V and J genes are TRBV4-1 and TRBJ1-2; D is unclear. V lost 1 base and J lost 4, with 16 bases in between. This CDR3 is 16 amino acids long. The germline V gene encodes CDR1 MGHRA and CDR2 YSYEKL. The chain's CDR3 is CASSQVMGLTGYGYTF. CDR3 nucleotides: TGCGCCAGCAGCCAAGTGATGGGTTTGACGGGCTATGGCTACACCTTC.

V and J are TRBV12-5 and TRBJ2-3; 8 bases align to TRBD2. The CDR3 has 13 residues. V dropped 6 bases and J dropped 2; count of bases not matched to a gene: 1. In germline, CDR1 is LGHNT, CDR2 FRNRAP. CDR3 sequence reads: CASGGRATDTQYF. CDR3 DNA sequence: TGTGCTAGTGGCGGGAGGGCCACAGATACGCAGTATTTT.

J is TRBJ1-2 and V is TRBV29-1; D gene uncertain. V lost 6 bases and J 5 bases, leaving 16 bases between the germline ends. This CDR3 comprises 13 residues. From germline, CDR1 is SQVTM and CDR2 ANQGSEA. CDR3 loop: CSVTALRGYGYTF. DNA for the CDR3: TGCAGCGTCACAGCGTTGCGGGGTTATGGCTACACCTTC.

A few counts support this clonotype. This sequence joins TRBV7-2 and TRBJ2-7; D is unresolved. The germline gives CDR1 SGHTA, CDR2 FQGNSA. V lost 3 bases to trimming and J lost 6 bases, with 12 bases between them. The CDR3 length is 13 residues. In DNA form, the CDR3 reads TGTGCCAGCAGCTTGAGCCCCGGGCTCGAGCAGTACTTC. It encodes CASSLSPGLEQYF. Full variable domain (missing parts from reference TRBV7-2 and TRBJ2-7): GAGVSQSPSNKVTEKGKDVELRCDPISGHTALYWYRQSLGQGLEFLIYFQGNSAPDKSGLPSDRFSAERTGGSVSTLTIQRTQQEDSAVYLCASSLSPGLEQYFGPGTRLTVT.

This chain joins TRBV5-1 and TRBJ2-2, with 9 bases matching TRBD2. This CDR3 has 16 residues. V shed 3 bases, J shed 5 bases, and the junction held 8 bases outside the gene matches. The germline gives CDR1 SGHRS, CDR2 YFSETQ. This CDR3 is CASSSQTSGYTGELFF. For the CDR3, the DNA is TGCGCCAGCAGCTCCCAGACTAGCGGATATACCGGGGAGCTGTTTTTT.

V and J are TRBV2 and TRBJ2-1, with D maybe TRBD2 (5 bases). The CDR3 spans 13 residues. Looked up from germline, CDR1 is SNHLY and CDR2 is FYNNEI. Trimming removed 5 bases at V and 4 bases at J, with 9 bases between. The CDR3 DNA sequence: TGTGCCAGCAGTTCTCGAGGGTACAATGAGCAGTTCTTC. This translates into CASSSRGYNEQFF. Combining the CDR3 with reference TRBV2 and TRBJ2-1 gives the whole variable domain EPEVTQTPSHQVTQMGQEVILRCVPISNHLYFYWYRQILGQKVEFLVSFYNNEISEKSEIFDDQFSVERPDGSNFTLKIRSTKLEDSAMYFCASSSRGYNEQFFGPGTRLTVL.

The chain couples TRBV14 to TRBJ1-1, with D maybe TRBD1 (5 bases). Germline loops: CDR1 SGHDN, CDR2 FVKESK. V was trimmed by 0 bases and J by 8 bases, leaving 10 bases between them. The CDR3 is made up of 13 amino acids. CDR3 nucleotides: TGTGCCAGCAGCCAAGATCGGGCAGGGGAAGCTTTCTTT. This gives the protein CASSQDRAGEAFF.

V and J are TRBV29-1 and TRBJ2-3; a possible D gene is TRBD1 (6 bases). CDR3 length equals 13 residues. The germline V and J ends were trimmed by 4 bases and 5 bases, with 13 bases remaining between them. Germline loops: CDR1 SQVTM, CDR2 ANQGSEA. CDR3 region: CSVGPGVGDTQYF. Here the CDR3 DNA reads TGCAGCGTTGGGCCAGGGGTGGGAGATACGCAGTATTTT.

The CDR3 is CASSLGPASYEQYF. CDR3 nucleotides: TGCGCCAGCAGCTTGGGCCCGGCCTCCTACGAGCAGTACTTC. The rearrangement joins TRBV5-1 to TRBJ2-7; D gene unclear. CDR1 is SGHRS, CDR2 YFSETQ, per germline. The CDR3 length is 14 residues. V gave up 0 bases and J gave up 0 bases, with 7 bases separating them.

The chain employs TRBV18 and TRBJ1-1; no clear D gene. From germline, CDR1 is KGHSH and CDR2 LQKENI. CDR3 length equals 13 residues. Trimming shortened V by 3 bases and J by 1 base, and 6 bases separated the two germline ends. The CDR3 DNA reads TGTGCCAGCTCACCGGGCAGGAACACTGAAGCTTTCTTT. This encodes CASSPGRNTEAFF.

The CDR3 coding sequence is TGCGCCAGCAGCCCGGGAGTTGGTCACCGGGAGCTGTTTTTT. Translated, it gives CASSPGVGHRELFF. The chain combines TRBV4-3 with TRBJ2-2; D is perhaps TRBD2 (6 bases). CDR1 and CDR2 (germline): LGHNA, YSLEER. The CDR3 is made up of 14 amino acids. Trimming left V 4 bases short and J 9 bases short, with 15 bases between.

The V gene is TRBV29-1, the J gene TRBJ2-1, with TRBD2 matching over 10 bases. V gave up 1 base and J gave up 4 bases; unmatched junction bases: 7. The germline gives CDR1 SQVTM, CDR2 ANQGSEA. The CDR3 contains 16 residues. Here the CDR3 reads CSVEGRTSGRYNEQFF. In DNA form, the CDR3 reads TGCAGCGTTGAAGGGAGGACTAGCGGAAGATACAATGAGCAGTTCTTC.

Only one count was recorded for this clonotype. The chain combines TRBV19 with TRBJ2-2; TRBD1 matches 10 bases. The J segment lost 5 bases and the V segment lost 4 bases, leaving 4 bases of the junction unmatched. CDR1 LNHDA and CDR2 SQIVND come from the germline V gene (reference sequence). The CDR3 covers 15 residues. CDR3 sequence reads: CASSTGTGETGELFF. The CDR3 DNA sequence: TGTGCCAGTAGTACCGGGACAGGGGAAACCGGGGAGCTGTTTTTT.